One and the same sample provided the 12 T cell receptor beta chains below, sequenced in a study of shared clonotypes between healthy human individuals. Method: immunoSEQ multiplex PCR; TCRdb's copy keeps in-frame clones and lacks some. The sample has 2,500,000 or so clones, 93% seen once; the top ten hold roughly 0.36%. Sequenced material: naive CD4+ T cells from PBMCs. The sample's subset: CD45RA+ positively selected. Source of these receptors: a man aged 18-30 years in good health. Some clones in this sample may be carry-over from other donors' samples.

Comment on this clone: Additional DNA sequences in this sample encode the identical CDR3. The chain uses TRBV30 and TRBJ2-2; tentatively, D is TRBD2 (5 bases). V gave up 3 bases and J gave up 2 bases, with 7 bases separating them. The germline CDR1 and CDR2 sequences are GTSNPN and SVGIG (reference sequence). This CDR3 comprises 13 residues. The CDR3 loop is CAWSGGNTGELFF. The CDR3 nucleotides read TGTGCCTGGAGCGGAGGAAACACCGGGGAGCTGTTTTTT.

The count of this clone is one. This rearrangement joins TRBV11-1 to TRBJ2-2, with 8 bases identical to TRBD2. V was clipped by 8 bases and J by 0 bases; unmatched bases: 8. The CDR3 spans 16 residues. The germline V gene encodes CDR1 SGHAT and CDR2 FQDESV (reference sequence). CDR3 nucleotide sequence: TGTGCCAGCGCGCGGTTGGGACTAGCGAACACCGGGGAGCTGTTTTTT. This gives the protein CASARLGLANTGELFF. Drawing the rest from reference TRBV11-1 and TRBJ2-2, the complete variable domain is EAEVAQSPRYKITEKSQAVAFWCDPISGHATLYWYRQILGQGPELLVQFQDESVVDDSQLPKDRFSAERLKGVDSTLKIQPAELGDSAMYLCASARLGLANTGELFFGEGSRLTVL.

The chain uses TRBV7-3 and TRBJ2-5, with D perhaps TRBD2 (7 bases). This CDR3 comprises 14 residues. V was trimmed by 5 bases and J by 3 bases, leaving 13 bases between them. Germline assignment: CDR1 SGHTA and CDR2 FQGTGA. The CDR3 sequence: CASSPRGAEETQYF. CDR3 nucleotide sequence: TGTGCCAGCAGCCCCCGGGGGGCCGAAGAGACCCAGTACTTC.

This clone was seen a few times. The CDR3 spells CASSDLTGVDGYTF. CDR3 DNA: TGTGCCAGCAGCGACCTCACAGGAGTGGATGGCTACACCTTC. This chain links TRBV2 with TRBJ1-2; tentatively, D is TRBD1 (5 bases). There are 14 residues in the CDR3. Trimming took off 6 bases at V and 6 bases at J, with 17 bases between the two ends. CDR1 is SNHLY and CDR2 is FYNNEI in the germline V gene.

Note on this clone: The sample holds other DNA sequences that translate to the same CDR3. The chain is built from TRBV7-3 and TRBJ2-3, with unresolved D. The CDR3 runs to 14 residues. CDR1 SGHTA and CDR2 FQGTGA come from the germline V gene. V lost 0 bases to trimming and J lost 2 bases, with 6 bases between them. The CDR3 coding sequence is TGTGCCAGCAGCTTAACGCGCAACACAGATACGCAGTATTTT. It is translated as CASSLTRNTDTQYF.

J is TRBJ1-2 and V is TRBV5-1; no definite D call. This CDR3 contains 15 residues. Germline assignment: CDR1 SGHRS and CDR2 YFSETQ. Trimming shortened V by 7 bases and J by 8 bases, and 24 bases separated the two germline ends. The CDR3 loop is CASHTRPGLTEGYTF. CDR3 in DNA: TGCGCCAGCCACACCCGGCCGGGCCTCACGGAGGGCTACACCTTC.

This chain uses TRBV28 with TRBJ1-6; 10 bases line up with TRBD1. The CDR3 consists of 17 residues. The V and J ends lost 0 bases and 8 bases, in that order; junction bases with no gene match: 7. Looked up from germline, CDR1 is MDHEN and CDR2 is SYDVKM. This CDR3 is CASSLWTGGNSDSPLHF. The CDR3 coding sequence is TGTGCCAGCAGTTTATGGACAGGGGGCAATTCGGATTCACCCCTCCACTTT.

The chain couples TRBV4-2 to TRBJ2-7, with 11 bases aligning to TRBD2. The CDR3 contains 16 residues. Germline V CDR1 and CDR2: LGHNA, YNFKEQ. V lost 1 base to trimming and J lost 3 bases; unmatched junction nucleotides: 5. The CDR3 nucleotides read TGTGCCAGCAGCCAAGCAATAGCGGGAGGGATCTACGAGCAGTACTTC. This encodes CASSQAIAGGIYEQYF.

The rearrangement uses TRBV2 and TRBJ1-2; 8 nucleotides agree with TRBD1. This CDR3 is built from 15 residues. After removal of 6 bases from V and 3 bases from J, the junction contained 9 bases not matched to a gene. Per the germline V gene, CDR1 is SNHLY and CDR2 is FYNNEI. The CDR3 is CASSPRGRFDYGYTF. As DNA, the CDR3 is TGTGCCAGCAGCCCCAGGGGGCGCTTCGACTATGGCTACACCTTC.

A remark on this clone: Other DNA sequences in the same sample also yield this CDR3. The chain combines TRBV7-3 with TRBJ2-1; 13 bases are shared with TRBD2. Losses at the gene ends were 5 bases for V and 5 bases for J; bases not matched to a gene: 3. CDR3 length equals 15 residues. The germline CDR1 and CDR2 sequences are SGHTA and FQGTGA. The CDR3 DNA follows: TGTGCCAGCAGCCCGGGACTAGCGGGACACAATGAGCAGTTCTTC. It yields the protein CASSPGLAGHNEQFF.

Turning to this clone: At the DNA level, this CDR3 is encoded by other sequences in the same sample as well. The rearrangement uses TRBV28 and TRBJ2-7; D not certain. V lost 5 bases and J 2 bases, leaving 7 bases between the germline ends. The germline V gene encodes CDR1 MDHEN and CDR2 SYDVKM. The CDR3 totals 12 residues. The chain's CDR3 is CASSPGPYEQYF. CDR3 in DNA: TGTGCCAGCAGTCCGGGCCCCTACGAGCAGTACTTC.

The chain recombines TRBV5-1 with TRBJ2-5, with D perhaps matching TRBD1 (6 bases). V lost 6 bases and J 5 bases, leaving 14 bases between the germline ends. Germline values: CDR1 SGHRS, CDR2 YFSETQ. The CDR3 sequence is 13 residues long. DNA of the CDR3: TGCGCCAGCACTTTAGGGCAGGGGGAGACCCAGTACTTC. It codes for CASTLGQGETQYF.